These T cell receptor beta chains were read from a single sample in a study of technical replicates of blood from a few donors. TCRdb's copy holds only in-frame clones and misses some; the assay was immunoSEQ multiplex PCR. The sample has tens of thousands of clones, roughly 91% seen once. The sequenced material came from T cells isolated from PBMCs. The receptors were sampled from a human donor in good health. Some clones in this sample may be carry-over from other donors' samples. Both conserved end residues are part of each CDR3. The D gene is left open where the match is weak. Some rows have no size entry. The others give once, few or many, or a class for an expanded clone.

clone size: NA
V gene: TRBV10-3
J gene: TRBJ2-2
D gene: TRBD1
CDR3 DNA: TGTGCCATCAGGGGTGGGACAGGGGGCCGCTCCGGGGAGCTGTTTTTT
CDR3 protein: CAIRGGTGGRSGELFF

clone size: NA
V gene: TRBV14
J gene: TRBJ2-7
D gene: NA
CDR3 DNA: TGTGCCAGCAGCCCCCTTGGAGCGACGACCTACGAGCAGTACTTC
CDR3 protein: CASSPLGATTYEQYF

clone size: NA
V gene: TRBV29-1
J gene: TRBJ1-2
D gene: TRBD1
CDR3 DNA: TGCAGCGTTGAAGATCGGACAGGGGGCGAGGGCTACACCTTC
CDR3 protein: CSVEDRTGGEGYTF

clone size: NA
V gene: TRBV9
J gene: TRBJ1-1
D gene: NA
CDR3 DNA: TGTGCCAGCAGCGCCGAATCGGACGGGGACACTGAAGCTTTCTTT
CDR3 protein: CASSAESDGDTEAFF

clone size: NA
V gene: TRBV28
J gene: TRBJ2-7
D gene: TRBD2
CDR3 DNA: TGTGCCAGCAGTTTCTTAGGGACTAGCCCAGCCTACGAGCAGTACTTC
CDR3 protein: CASSFLGTSPAYEQYF

clone size: NA
V gene: TRBV11-2
J gene: TRBJ2-1
D gene: NA
CDR3 DNA: TGTGCCAGCAGCTTAGTCTTAGCCCCCTACAATGAGCAGTTCTTC
CDR3 protein: CASSLVLAPYNEQFF

clone size: NA
V gene: TRBV19
J gene: TRBJ1-4
D gene: NA
CDR3 DNA: TGTGCCAGTAGTATTAAGAAACAGACTAATGAAAAACTGTTTTTT
CDR3 protein: CASSIKKQTNEKLFF

clone size: NA
V gene: TRBV11-3
J gene: TRBJ2-3
D gene: TRBD1
CDR3 DNA: TGTGCCAGCAGCAATAGGGACAGGGCAGATACGCAGTATTTT
CDR3 protein: CASSNRDRADTQYF

clone size: NA
V gene: TRBV7-9
J gene: TRBJ2-5
D gene: TRBD2
CDR3 DNA: TGTGCCAGCAGGCGGACTAGCGGGAGGGTGGTTGAGACCCAGTACTTC
CDR3 protein: CASRRTSGRVVETQYF

clone size: NA
V gene: TRBV30
J gene: TRBJ1-2
D gene: NA
CDR3 DNA: TGTGCCTGGAGTGTCGATGGAGGGTACTATGGCTACACCTTC
CDR3 protein: CAWSVDGGYYGYTF

clone size: NA
V gene: TRBV5-1
J gene: TRBJ2-1
D gene: NA
CDR3 DNA: TGCGCCAGCAGCGACCTCGGACCAGGACTCAAAAACTCCTACAATGAGCAGTTCTTC
CDR3 protein: CASSDLGPGLKNSYNEQFF

clone size: NA
V gene: TRBV10-1
J gene: TRBJ2-1
D gene: NA
CDR3 DNA: TGCGCCAGCAGTCTATCGACTGGGTACAATGAGCAGTTCTTC
CDR3 protein: CASSLSTGYNEQFF

clone size: NA
V gene: TRBV30
J gene: TRBJ1-1
D gene: NA
CDR3 DNA: TGTGCCTGGAGGGGGGCGAACACTGAAGCTTTCTTT
CDR3 protein: CAWRGANTEAFF

clone size: NA
V gene: TRBV6-5
J gene: TRBJ2-5
D gene: NA
CDR3 DNA: TGTGCCAGCAGTTACTCCGTGAGCCCCCAAGAGACCCAGTACTTC
CDR3 protein: CASSYSVSPQETQYF

clone size: once
V gene: TRBV4-1
J gene: TRBJ2-1
D gene: NA
CDR3 DNA: TGCGCCAGCAGCCAATATCATGAGCAGTTCTTC
CDR3 protein: CASSQYHEQFF

clone size: NA
V gene: TRBV2
J gene: TRBJ1-3
D gene: NA
CDR3 DNA: TGTGCCAGCGTGGGGGACTTCTCTAGAGACACCATATATTTT
CDR3 protein: CASVGDFSRDTIYF

clone size: NA
V gene: TRBV6-1
J gene: TRBJ2-7
D gene: TRBD1
CDR3 DNA: TGTGCCAGCAGTGAATGGGGGACAGAAACCTACGAGCAGTACTTC
CDR3 protein: CASSEWGTETYEQYF

clone size: NA
V gene: TRBV28
J gene: TRBJ2-2
D gene: TRBD2
CDR3 DNA: TGTGCCAGCAGACCGGGACTAGCGGGGTCCGGGGAGCTGTTTTTT
CDR3 protein: CASRPGLAGSGELFF

clone size: NA
V gene: TRBV6-6
J gene: TRBJ1-2
D gene: TRBD1
CDR3 DNA: TGTGCCAGCAGTTATCTTCAGGGGGCGGGCGAGGAGGGCTACACCTTC
CDR3 protein: CASSYLQGAGEEGYTF

clone size: NA
V gene: TRBV4-1
J gene: TRBJ1-1
D gene: TRBD1
CDR3 DNA: TGCGCCAGCAGCCCGGGACAGGGGGCAATCGCTGAAGCTTTCTTT
CDR3 protein: CASSPGQGAIAEAFF

clone size: NA
V gene: TRBV25-1
J gene: TRBJ2-2
D gene: NA
CDR3 DNA: TGTGCCAGCAGTGAGGAAGGGGTAATTACGGGGAACACCGGGGAGCTGTTTTTT
CDR3 protein: CASSEEGVITGNTGELFF

clone size: NA
V gene: TRBV5-1
J gene: TRBJ1-2
D gene: TRBD1
CDR3 DNA: TGCGCCAGCAGCGCAGACAGGGCCTTGGGGGGCTACACCTTC
CDR3 protein: CASSADRALGGYTF

clone size: NA
V gene: TRBV29-1
J gene: TRBJ2-1
D gene: NA
CDR3 DNA: TGCAGCGCTCTGGAGTACTCCTATTCCTACAATGAGCAGTTCTTC
CDR3 protein: CSALEYSYSYNEQFF

clone size: NA
V gene: TRBV29-1
J gene: TRBJ2-7
D gene: TRBD2
CDR3 DNA: TGCAGCGTTGAAGTCGGACTAGCGGGATACGAGCAGTACTTC
CDR3 protein: CSVEVGLAGYEQYF

clone size: NA
V gene: TRBV10-3
J gene: TRBJ2-1
D gene: NA
CDR3 DNA: TGTGCCATCAGTGAAACAGGTGACAATGAGCAGTTCTTC
CDR3 protein: CAISETGDNEQFF

clone size: NA
V gene: TRBV6-6
J gene: TRBJ1-5
D gene: TRBD1
CDR3 DNA: TGTGCCAGCCGCCCTCGGACAGGTGAAAATCAGCCCCAGCATTTT
CDR3 protein: CASRPRTGENQPQHF

clone size: NA
V gene: TRBV9
J gene: TRBJ2-7
D gene: NA
CDR3 DNA: TGTGCCAGCAGCGCCTCAGACGGGTACGAGCAGTACTTC
CDR3 protein: CASSASDGYEQYF

clone size: NA
V gene: TRBV9
J gene: TRBJ2-7
D gene: NA
CDR3 DNA: TGTGCCAGCAGCGAGGACGACAGTAGGGCCTACGAGCAGTACTTC
CDR3 protein: CASSEDDSRAYEQYF

clone size: NA
V gene: TRBV27
J gene: TRBJ2-7
D gene: NA
CDR3 DNA: TGTGCCAGCTCCAGCATTGGGAGGCCCCCCTACGAGCAGTACTTC
CDR3 protein: CASSSIGRPPYEQYF

clone size: NA
V gene: TRBV11-2
J gene: TRBJ1-1
D gene: NA
CDR3 DNA: TGTGCCAGCACCCCGTTCGCGGGGAACACTGAAGCTTTCTTT
CDR3 protein: CASTPFAGNTEAFF

clone size: NA
V gene: TRBV5-1
J gene: TRBJ1-1
D gene: NA
CDR3 DNA: TGCGCCAGCAGCTTGGGGCTTGAACTGAACACTGAAGCTTTCTTT
CDR3 protein: CASSLGLELNTEAFF

clone size: NA
V gene: TRBV5-8
J gene: TRBJ1-5
D gene: NA
CDR3 DNA: TGTGCCAGCAGCCTGGGGGAGGGGCGAGATTGGCAGCCCCAGCATTTT
CDR3 protein: CASSLGEGRDWQPQHF

clone size: NA
V gene: TRBV28
J gene: TRBJ2-5
D gene: TRBD2
CDR3 DNA: TGTGCCAGCAACGGGGGGACTAGCGGGAGGGCCGGGGAGACCCAGTACTTC
CDR3 protein: CASNGGTSGRAGETQYF

clone size: NA
V gene: TRBV15
J gene: TRBJ1-1
D gene: TRBD1
CDR3 DNA: TGTGCCACCAGCAGACTTCCACAGGGGAAAGCTGAAGCTTTCTTT
CDR3 protein: CATSRLPQGKAEAFF

clone size: NA
V gene: TRBV5-4
J gene: TRBJ1-4
D gene: NA
CDR3 DNA: TGTGCCAGCAGCTTGGTTGGGGGGGTTGAAAAACTGTTTTTT
CDR3 protein: CASSLVGGVEKLFF

clone size: NA
V gene: TRBV28
J gene: TRBJ2-5
D gene: NA
CDR3 DNA: TGTGCCAGCAGCCCCGGGACAATCCAAGAGACCCAGTACTTC
CDR3 protein: CASSPGTIQETQYF

clone size: NA
V gene: TRBV7-9
J gene: TRBJ2-3
D gene: TRBD2
CDR3 DNA: TGTGCCAGCAGCTTAGGGGCCTCGGCGGGGGGTAGCACAGATACGCAGTATTTT
CDR3 protein: CASSLGASAGGSTDTQYF

clone size: NA
V gene: TRBV2
J gene: TRBJ2-3
D gene: NA
CDR3 DNA: TGTGCCAGCAGACAGGCAGATACGCAGTATTTT
CDR3 protein: CASRQADTQYF

clone size: NA
V gene: TRBV2
J gene: TRBJ2-3
D gene: NA
CDR3 DNA: TGTGCCAGCAGTCTCAGCACAGATACGCAGTATTTT
CDR3 protein: CASSLSTDTQYF

clone size: NA
V gene: TRBV5-4
J gene: TRBJ2-3
D gene: TRBD1
CDR3 DNA: TGTGCCAGCAGCGCTCCGGACAGGGATACGCAGTATTTT
CDR3 protein: CASSAPDRDTQYF

clone size: NA
V gene: TRBV12-5
J gene: TRBJ1-1
D gene: NA
CDR3 DNA: TGTGCTAGTGGTTTGCAGGTGAACACTGAAGCTTTCTTT
CDR3 protein: CASGLQVNTEAFF

clone size: NA
V gene: TRBV6-4
J gene: TRBJ1-1
D gene: NA
CDR3 DNA: TGTGCCAGCAGCGAAGGGGGACTGAACACTGAAGCTTTCTTT
CDR3 protein: CASSEGGLNTEAFF

clone size: NA
V gene: TRBV5-8
J gene: TRBJ2-7
D gene: NA
CDR3 DNA: TGTGCCAGCAGCTTGGCTGGCCCCTACGAGCAGTACTTC
CDR3 protein: CASSLAGPYEQYF

clone size: NA
V gene: TRBV28
J gene: TRBJ2-5
D gene: TRBD2
CDR3 DNA: TGTGCCAGCAGTTGGAACGGGGCTAGCGGGTTGCAAGAGACCCAGTACTTC
CDR3 protein: CASSWNGASGLQETQYF

clone size: NA
V gene: TRBV25-1
J gene: TRBJ2-5
D gene: TRBD1
CDR3 DNA: TGTGCCAGCAGTGAATTAGTAAGGGACAGGGGGCAAGAGACCCAGTACTTC
CDR3 protein: CASSELVRDRGQETQYF

clone size: NA
V gene: TRBV6-6
J gene: TRBJ1-4
D gene: NA
CDR3 DNA: TGTGCCAGCAGTTACTCCCTAGGGGGGGCTAATGAAAAACTGTTTTTT
CDR3 protein: CASSYSLGGANEKLFF

clone size: once
V gene: TRBV27
J gene: TRBJ2-1
D gene: NA
CDR3 DNA: TGTGCCAGCAGTCTTAGACAGGCAAATGAGCAGTTCTTC
CDR3 protein: CASSLRQANEQFF

clone size: NA
V gene: TRBV19
J gene: TRBJ2-2
D gene: NA
CDR3 DNA: TGTGCCAGTAGTATAGTTGTCCCGCAGGGTGGGGAGCTGTTTTTT
CDR3 protein: CASSIVVPQGGELFF

clone size: NA
V gene: TRBV7-9
J gene: TRBJ1-2
D gene: TRBD1
CDR3 DNA: TGTGCCAGCAGCTCGGGACAGTTTAACTATGGCTACACCTTC
CDR3 protein: CASSSGQFNYGYTF

clone size: NA
V gene: TRBV19
J gene: TRBJ1-2
D gene: TRBD1
CDR3 DNA: TGTGCCAGTAGTAGAGGACAGGGGGGGTCTAACTATGGCTACACCTTC
CDR3 protein: CASSRGQGGSNYGYTF

clone size: NA
V gene: TRBV7-8
J gene: TRBJ2-3
D gene: NA
CDR3 DNA: TGTGCCAGCAGCTCCTCCCCGCAGGGTCTACTGGCCGGTACGCAGTATTTT
CDR3 protein: CASSSSPQGLLAGTQYF

clone size: NA
V gene: TRBV5-4
J gene: TRBJ2-3
D gene: TRBD2
CDR3 DNA: TGTGCCAGCAGCTTCCCGGGTAGCGGGAGCACAGATACGCAGTATTTT
CDR3 protein: CASSFPGSGSTDTQYF

clone size: NA
V gene: TRBV6-1
J gene: TRBJ1-6
D gene: NA
CDR3 DNA: TGTGCCAGCAGGATAAGCCCGGACAGCAATTCACCCCTCCACTTT
CDR3 protein: CASRISPDSNSPLHF

clone size: NA
V gene: TRBV6-5
J gene: TRBJ1-2
D gene: NA
CDR3 DNA: TGTGCCAGCAGTTACGGGCAGGGAGGCCATGGCTACACCTTC
CDR3 protein: CASSYGQGGHGYTF

clone size: NA
V gene: TRBV6-5
J gene: TRBJ1-2
D gene: NA
CDR3 DNA: TGTGCCAGCAGTTACTCGAAGGCACAGGGTTACACCTTC
CDR3 protein: CASSYSKAQGYTF